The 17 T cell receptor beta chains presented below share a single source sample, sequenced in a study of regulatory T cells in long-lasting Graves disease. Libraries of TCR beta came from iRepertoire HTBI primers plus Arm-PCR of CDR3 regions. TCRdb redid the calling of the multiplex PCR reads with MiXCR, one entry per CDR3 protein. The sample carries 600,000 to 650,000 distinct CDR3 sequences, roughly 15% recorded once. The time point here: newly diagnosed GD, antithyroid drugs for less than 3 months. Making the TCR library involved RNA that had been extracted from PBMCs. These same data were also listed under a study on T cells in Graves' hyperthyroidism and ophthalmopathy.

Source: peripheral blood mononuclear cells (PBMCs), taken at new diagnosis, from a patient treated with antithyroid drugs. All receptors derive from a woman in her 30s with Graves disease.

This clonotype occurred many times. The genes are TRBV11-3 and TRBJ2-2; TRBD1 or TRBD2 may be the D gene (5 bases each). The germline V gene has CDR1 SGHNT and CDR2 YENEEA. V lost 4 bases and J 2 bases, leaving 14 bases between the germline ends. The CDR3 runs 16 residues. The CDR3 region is CASSSTGTLNTGELFF. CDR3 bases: TGTGCCAGCAGCTCCACCGGGACCTTAAACACCGGGGAGCTGTTTTTT.

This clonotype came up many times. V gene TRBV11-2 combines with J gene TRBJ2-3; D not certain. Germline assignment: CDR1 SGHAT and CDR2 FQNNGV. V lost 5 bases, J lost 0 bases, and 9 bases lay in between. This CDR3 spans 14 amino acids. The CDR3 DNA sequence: TGTGCCAGCAGCCCCCCTGTTAGCACAGATACGCAGTATTTT. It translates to CASSPPVSTDTQYF. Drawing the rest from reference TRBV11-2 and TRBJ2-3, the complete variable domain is EAGVAQSPRYKIIEKRQSVAFWCNPISGHATLYWYQQILGQGPKLLIQFQNNGVVDDSQLPKDRFSAERLKGVDSTLKIQPAKLEDSAVYLCASSPPVSTDTQYFGPGTRLTVL.

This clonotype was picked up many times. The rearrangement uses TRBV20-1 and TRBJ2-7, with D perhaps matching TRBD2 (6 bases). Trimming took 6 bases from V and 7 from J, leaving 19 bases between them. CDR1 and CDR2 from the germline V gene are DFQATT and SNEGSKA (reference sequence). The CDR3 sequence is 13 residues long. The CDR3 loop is CSAAGPANGEQYF. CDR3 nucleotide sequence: TGCAGTGCCGCGGGGCCAGCCAACGGGGAGCAGTACTTC.

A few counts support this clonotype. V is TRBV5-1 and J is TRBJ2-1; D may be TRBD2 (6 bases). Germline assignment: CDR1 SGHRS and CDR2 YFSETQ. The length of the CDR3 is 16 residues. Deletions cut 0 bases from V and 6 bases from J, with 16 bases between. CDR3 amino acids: CASSLAATRSGNEQFF. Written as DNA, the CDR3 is TGCGCCAGCAGCTTGGCCGCGACTAGATCGGGCAATGAGCAGTTCTTC.

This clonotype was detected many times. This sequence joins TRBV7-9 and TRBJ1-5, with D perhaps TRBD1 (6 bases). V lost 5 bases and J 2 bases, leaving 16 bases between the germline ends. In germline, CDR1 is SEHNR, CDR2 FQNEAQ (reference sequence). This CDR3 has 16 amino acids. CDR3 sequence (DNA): TGTGCCAGCAGCATACAGGGCCCGCGGGGCAATCAGCCCCAGCATTTT. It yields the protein CASSIQGPRGNQPQHF.

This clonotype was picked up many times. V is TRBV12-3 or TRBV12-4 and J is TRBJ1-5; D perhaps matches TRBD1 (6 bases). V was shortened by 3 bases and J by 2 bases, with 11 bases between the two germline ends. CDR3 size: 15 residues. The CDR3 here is CASSLGGYGNQPQHF. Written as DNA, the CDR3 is TGTGCCAGCAGTTTGGGGGGCTATGGCAATCAGCCCCAGCATTTT.

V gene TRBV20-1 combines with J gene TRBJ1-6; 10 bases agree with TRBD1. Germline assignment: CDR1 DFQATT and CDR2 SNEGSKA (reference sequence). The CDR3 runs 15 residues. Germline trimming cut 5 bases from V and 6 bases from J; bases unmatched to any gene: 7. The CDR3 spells CSAGTGVGSNSPLHF. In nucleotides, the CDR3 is TGCAGTGCTGGGACAGGGGTGGGCAGTAATTCACCCCTCCACTTT.

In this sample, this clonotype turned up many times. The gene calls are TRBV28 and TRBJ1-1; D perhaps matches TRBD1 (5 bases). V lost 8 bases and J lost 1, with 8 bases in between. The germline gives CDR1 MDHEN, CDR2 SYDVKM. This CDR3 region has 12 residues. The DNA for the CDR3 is TGTGCCAGCGAGCAGGGGAACACTGAAGCTTTCTTT. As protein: CASEQGNTEAFF.

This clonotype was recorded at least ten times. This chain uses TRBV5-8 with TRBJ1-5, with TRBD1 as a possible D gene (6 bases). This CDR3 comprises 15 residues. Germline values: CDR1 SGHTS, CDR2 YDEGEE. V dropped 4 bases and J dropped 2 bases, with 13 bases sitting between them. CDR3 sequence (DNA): TGTGCCAGCAGCCAGACCAACAGGGGCAATCAGCCCCAGCATTTT. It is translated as CASSQTNRGNQPQHF.

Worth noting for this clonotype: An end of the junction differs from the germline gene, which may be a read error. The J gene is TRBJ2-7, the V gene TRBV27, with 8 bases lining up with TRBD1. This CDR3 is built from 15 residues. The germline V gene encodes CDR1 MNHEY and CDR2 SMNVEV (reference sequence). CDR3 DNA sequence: TGTGCCAGCAGTGGACAGGGAAAGGTATCCTGCGAGCAGTACTTC. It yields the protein CASSGQGKVSCEQYF.

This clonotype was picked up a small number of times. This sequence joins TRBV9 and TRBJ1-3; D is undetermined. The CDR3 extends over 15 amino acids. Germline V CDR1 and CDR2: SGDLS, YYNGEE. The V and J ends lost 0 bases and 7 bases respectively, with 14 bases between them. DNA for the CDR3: TGTGCCAGCAGCGTAGGGGATCCTAATATGAACACCATATATTTT. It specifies CASSVGDPNMNTIYF.

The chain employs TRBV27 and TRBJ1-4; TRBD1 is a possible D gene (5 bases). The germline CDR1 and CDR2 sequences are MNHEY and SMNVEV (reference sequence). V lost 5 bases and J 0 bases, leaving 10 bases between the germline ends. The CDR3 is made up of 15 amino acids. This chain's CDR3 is CASSNQGTTNEKLFF. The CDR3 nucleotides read TGTGCCAGCAGTAACCAGGGTACAACTAATGAAAAACTGTTTTTT.

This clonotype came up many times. CDR3 loop: CASSQIAGLSPREQYF. The CDR3, as DNA: TGTGCCAGCAGTCAGATAGCGGGACTCTCCCCTCGTGAGCAGTACTTC. This rearrangement joins TRBV27 to TRBJ2-7; 8 bases are shared with TRBD2. V gave up 5 bases and J gave up 7 bases; unmatched junction bases: 16. Germline V lookup: CDR1 MNHEY, CDR2 SMNVEV (reference sequence). The CDR3 runs 16 residues.

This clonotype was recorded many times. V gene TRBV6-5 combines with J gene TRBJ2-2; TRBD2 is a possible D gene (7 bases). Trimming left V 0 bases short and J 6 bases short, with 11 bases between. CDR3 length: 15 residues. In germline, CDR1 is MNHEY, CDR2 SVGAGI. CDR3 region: CASSYSRGAPGELFF. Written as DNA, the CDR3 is TGTGCCAGCAGTTACTCTCGGGGGGCTCCCGGGGAGCTGTTTTTT.

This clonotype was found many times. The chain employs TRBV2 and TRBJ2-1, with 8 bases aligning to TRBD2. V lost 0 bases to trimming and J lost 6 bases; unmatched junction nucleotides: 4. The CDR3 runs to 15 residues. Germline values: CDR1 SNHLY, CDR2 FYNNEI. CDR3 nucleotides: TGTGCCAGCAGTGAAGCAGCGGGAGTGGGCAATGAGCAGTTCTTC. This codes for CASSEAAGVGNEQFF.

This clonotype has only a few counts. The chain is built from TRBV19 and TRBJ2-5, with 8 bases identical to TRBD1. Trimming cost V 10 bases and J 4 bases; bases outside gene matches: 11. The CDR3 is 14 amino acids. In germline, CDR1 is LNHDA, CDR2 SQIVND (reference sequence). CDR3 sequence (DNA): TGTGCCACCGCGCCGGCAGGGGGCGCAGAGACCCAGTACTTC. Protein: CATAPAGGAETQYF.

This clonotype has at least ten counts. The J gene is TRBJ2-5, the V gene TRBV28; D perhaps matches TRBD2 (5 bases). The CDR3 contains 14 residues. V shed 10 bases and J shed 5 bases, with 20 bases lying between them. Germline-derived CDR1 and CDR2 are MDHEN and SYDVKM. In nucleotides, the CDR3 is TGTGCCACCACCCGCCGAGGGCCCTTGGAGACCCAGTACTTC. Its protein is CATTRRGPLETQYF.